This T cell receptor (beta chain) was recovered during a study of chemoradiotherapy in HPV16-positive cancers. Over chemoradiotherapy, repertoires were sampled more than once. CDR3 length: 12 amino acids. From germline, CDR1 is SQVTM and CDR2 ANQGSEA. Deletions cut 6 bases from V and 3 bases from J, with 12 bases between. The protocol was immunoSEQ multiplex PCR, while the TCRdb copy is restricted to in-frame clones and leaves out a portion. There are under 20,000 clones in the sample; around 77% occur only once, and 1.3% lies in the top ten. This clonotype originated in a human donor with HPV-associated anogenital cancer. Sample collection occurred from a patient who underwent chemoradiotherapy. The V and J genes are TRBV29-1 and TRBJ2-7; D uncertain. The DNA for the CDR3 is TGCAGCGTGCTGGCCGAAAGCTACGAGCAGTACTTC. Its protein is CSVLAESYEQYF.